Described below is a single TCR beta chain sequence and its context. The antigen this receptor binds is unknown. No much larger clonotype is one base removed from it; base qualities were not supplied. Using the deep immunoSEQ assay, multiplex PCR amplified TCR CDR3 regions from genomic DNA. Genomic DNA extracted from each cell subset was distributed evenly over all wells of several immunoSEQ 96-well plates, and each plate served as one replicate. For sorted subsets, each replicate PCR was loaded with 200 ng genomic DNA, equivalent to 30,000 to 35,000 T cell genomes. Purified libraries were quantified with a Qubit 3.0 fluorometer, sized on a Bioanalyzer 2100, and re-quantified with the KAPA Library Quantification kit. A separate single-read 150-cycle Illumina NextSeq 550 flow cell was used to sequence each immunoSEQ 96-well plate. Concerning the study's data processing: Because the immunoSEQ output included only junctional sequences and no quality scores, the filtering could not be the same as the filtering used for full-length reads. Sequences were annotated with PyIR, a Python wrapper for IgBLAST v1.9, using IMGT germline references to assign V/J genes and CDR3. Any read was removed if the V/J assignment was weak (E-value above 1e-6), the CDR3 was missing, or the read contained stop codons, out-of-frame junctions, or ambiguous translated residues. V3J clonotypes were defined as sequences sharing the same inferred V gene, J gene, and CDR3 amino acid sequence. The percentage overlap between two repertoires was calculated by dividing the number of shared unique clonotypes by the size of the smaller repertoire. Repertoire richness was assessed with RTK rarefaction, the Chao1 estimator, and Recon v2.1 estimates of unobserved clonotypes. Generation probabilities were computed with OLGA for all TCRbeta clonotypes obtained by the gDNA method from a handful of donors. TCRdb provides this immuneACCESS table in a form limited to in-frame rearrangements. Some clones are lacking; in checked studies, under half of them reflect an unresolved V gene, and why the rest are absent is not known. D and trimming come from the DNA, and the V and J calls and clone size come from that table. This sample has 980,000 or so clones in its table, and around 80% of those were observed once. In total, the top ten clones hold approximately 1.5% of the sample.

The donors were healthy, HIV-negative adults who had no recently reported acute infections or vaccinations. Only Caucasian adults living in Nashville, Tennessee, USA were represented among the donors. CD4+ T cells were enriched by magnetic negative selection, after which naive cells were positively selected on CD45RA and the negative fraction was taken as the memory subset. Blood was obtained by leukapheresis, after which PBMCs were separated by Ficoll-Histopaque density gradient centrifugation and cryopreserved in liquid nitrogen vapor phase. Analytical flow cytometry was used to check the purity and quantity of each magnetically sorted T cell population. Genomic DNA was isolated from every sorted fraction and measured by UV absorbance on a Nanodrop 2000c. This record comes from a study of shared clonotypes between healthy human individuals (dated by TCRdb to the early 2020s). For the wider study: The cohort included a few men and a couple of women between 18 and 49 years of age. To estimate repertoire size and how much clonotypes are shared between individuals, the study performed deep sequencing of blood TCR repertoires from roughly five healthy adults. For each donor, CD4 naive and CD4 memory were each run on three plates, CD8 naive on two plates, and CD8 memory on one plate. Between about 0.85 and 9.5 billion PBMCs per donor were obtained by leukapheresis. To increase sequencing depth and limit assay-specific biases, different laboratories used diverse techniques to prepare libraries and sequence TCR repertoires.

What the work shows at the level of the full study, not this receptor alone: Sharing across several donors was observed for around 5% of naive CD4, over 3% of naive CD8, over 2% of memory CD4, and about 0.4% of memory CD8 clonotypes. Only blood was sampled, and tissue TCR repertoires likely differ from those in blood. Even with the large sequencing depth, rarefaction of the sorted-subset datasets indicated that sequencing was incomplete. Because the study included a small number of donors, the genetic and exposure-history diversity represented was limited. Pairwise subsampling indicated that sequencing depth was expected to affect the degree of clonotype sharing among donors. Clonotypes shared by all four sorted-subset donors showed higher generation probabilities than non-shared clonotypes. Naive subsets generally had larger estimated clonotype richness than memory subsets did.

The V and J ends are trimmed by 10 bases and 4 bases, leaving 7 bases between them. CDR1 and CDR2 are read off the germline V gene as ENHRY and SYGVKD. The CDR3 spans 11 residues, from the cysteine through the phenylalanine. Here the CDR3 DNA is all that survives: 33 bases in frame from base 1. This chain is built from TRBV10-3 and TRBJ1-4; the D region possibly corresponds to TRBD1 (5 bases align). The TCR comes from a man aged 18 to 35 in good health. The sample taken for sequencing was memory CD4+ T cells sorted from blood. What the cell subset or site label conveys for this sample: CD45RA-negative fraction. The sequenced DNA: TGTGCCACCGGGGGTAATGAAAAACTGTTTTTT. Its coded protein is CATGGNEKLFF.